This note documents a single TCR beta chain sequence. The data belong to a study of blood T cell repertoires in COVID-19. Overall study context: Acute and convalescent COVID-19 samples came from the United States, Italy and Spain. PBMCs, B-cell-depleted T cells, or T cells provided the cDNA or gDNA that made up the material.

With 1 base clipped from V and 0 bases from J, the junction kept 13 bases outside the gene matches. The CDR3 loop spans 19 amino acids. Germline CDR1 is SEHNR and CDR2 is FQNEAQ (reference sequence). Authors' analysis steps: Counts of nucleated cells, estimated from reference gene primer amplification, were obtained. Sequencing was performed with immunoSEQ multiplex PCR; in TCRdb, only in-frame clones are kept and a portion is missing. From that table come the V and J calls and clone size; the DNA was used to work out D and trimming. The profile shows 75,000 to 90,000 clones, 80% of them singletons. The rearrangement links TRBV7-9 to TRBJ1-1, with TRBD1 identical over 8 bases. This receptor was obtained from a woman aged 70 to 79 with acute or convalescent COVID-19. The sample comprised peripheral blood. The CDR3 coding sequence is TGTGCCAGCAGCTTAGTAACCTTGGACAGGGAGAATTTGAACACTGAAGCTTTCTTT. Translated, it gives CASSLVTLDRENLNTEAFF.